This entry concerns a single T cell receptor (beta chain). The sample holds a few counts of this clonotype. It has no known antigen specificity. Per-base quality was not reported, and no clone a single base away is much larger than it. This entry is derived from a study of T-cell reconstitution after alpha-beta-depleted transplantation in children (dated by TCRdb to about 2016). Looking at the study overall: T-cell immune reconstitution after TCRalphabeta/CD19-depleted allogeneic hematopoietic cell transplantation in children was quantitatively tracked in the study by means of TCR repertoire profiling. What the research found in general, with its limitations: Over the following months the frequencies of hyperexpanded clones went down, and after one year T-cell counts and TCRbeta diversity were mostly credited to newly produced T cells. In some patients, the high TCRbeta diversity seen at day 60 was put down to recipient T cells and intrathymic progenitors that had survived conditioning. The apparently early recovery of alphabetaT-cell counts about two months after transplant reportedly depended on only several hundred rapidly expanded clones that came from non-depleted graft cells.

The sample's treatment or condition label, decoded: allogeneic hematopoietic cell transplantation with graft depleted of TCRalphabeta T cells and CD19 B cells. TCRalphabeta/CD19-depleted allogeneic hematopoietic cell grafts were given to the transplant recipients, all of whom were children. Library preparation employed PCR. The run used an Illumina HiSeq 2500. TCR library preparation used molecular barcoding, with unique molecular identifiers applied to normalize quantification of the TCRbeta repertoire. In TCRdb, the public reads were trimmed at Q25 with fastp and aligned with MiXCR, with productive beta chains retained. A single entry per CDR3 protein holds the most common genes and DNA from its merged rows. This sample lists more than 75,000 distinct CDR3 sequences; 20% to 25% were detected once. The ten most abundant clones make up around 21% of the sample. The CDR3 has 12 amino acids, counting the end cysteine and phenylalanine. The DNA shown is the 36-base CDR3, in frame from base 1. V is pared back by 5 bases and J by 6 bases, with 8 bases lying between the germline termini. CDR1 MNHEY and CDR2 SVGEGT were looked up in the germline V gene.

Recombination connected TRBV6-2 or TRBV6-3 to TRBJ2-1, with the identity of the D gene unclear. The sample was PBMCs, taken before TCRalphabeta/CD19-depleted stem cell transplant. This sequence originates from a boy between 2 and 10 years old with acute lymphoblastic leukemia, due to receive a stem cell transplant. Here the CDR3 is given as CASSLNSNEQFF. Read as DNA, the sequence is TGTGCCAGCAGTCTAAATTCCAATGAGCAGTTCTTC.